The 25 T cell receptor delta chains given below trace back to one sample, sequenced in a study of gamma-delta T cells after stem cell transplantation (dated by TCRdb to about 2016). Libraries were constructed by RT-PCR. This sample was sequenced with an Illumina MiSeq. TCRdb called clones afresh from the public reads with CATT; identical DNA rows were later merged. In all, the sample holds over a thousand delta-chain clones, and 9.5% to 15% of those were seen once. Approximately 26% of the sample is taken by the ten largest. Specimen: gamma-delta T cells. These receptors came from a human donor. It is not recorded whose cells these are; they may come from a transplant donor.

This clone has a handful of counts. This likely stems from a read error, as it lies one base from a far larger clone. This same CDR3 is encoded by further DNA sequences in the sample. CDR3 residues: CACDLVGLGDRETDKLIF. The CDR3 nucleotides read TGTGCCTGTGACCTCGTAGGGCTGGGGGATAGGGAGACCGATAAACTCATCTTT. This chain joins TRDV2 and TRDJ1, with 10 positions matching TRDD3. Trimming cost V 3 bases and J 2 bases; bases outside gene matches: 14. Germline V gene sequence: CDR1 GEAIGNYY, CDR2 EKD. The CDR3 runs to 18 residues.

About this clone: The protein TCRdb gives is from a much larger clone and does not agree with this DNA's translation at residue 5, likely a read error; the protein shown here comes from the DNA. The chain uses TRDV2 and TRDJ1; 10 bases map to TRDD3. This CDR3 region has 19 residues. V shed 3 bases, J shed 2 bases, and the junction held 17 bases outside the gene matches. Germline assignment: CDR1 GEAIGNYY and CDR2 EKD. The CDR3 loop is CACDGLAPPALGDTDKLIF. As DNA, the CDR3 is TGTGCCTGTGACGGGCTTGCCCCGCCTGCACTGGGGGATACCGATAAACTCATCTTT.

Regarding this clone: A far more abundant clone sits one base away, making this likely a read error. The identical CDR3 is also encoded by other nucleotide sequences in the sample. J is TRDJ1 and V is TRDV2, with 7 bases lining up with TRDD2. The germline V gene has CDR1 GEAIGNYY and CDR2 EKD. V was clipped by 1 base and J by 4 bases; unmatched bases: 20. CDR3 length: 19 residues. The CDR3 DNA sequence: TGTGCCTGTGACACGGCGGGCTTTCCTACTGGAGCTTATGGCGATAAACTCATCTTT. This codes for CACDTAGFPTGAYGDKLIF.

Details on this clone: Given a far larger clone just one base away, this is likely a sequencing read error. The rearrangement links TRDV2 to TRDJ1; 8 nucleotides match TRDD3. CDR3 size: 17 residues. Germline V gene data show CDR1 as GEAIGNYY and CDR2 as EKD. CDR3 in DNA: TGTGCCTGTGACACCGTTGGGGATACAAAAGGCACCGATAAATTCATCTTT. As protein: CACDTVGDTKGTDKFIF.

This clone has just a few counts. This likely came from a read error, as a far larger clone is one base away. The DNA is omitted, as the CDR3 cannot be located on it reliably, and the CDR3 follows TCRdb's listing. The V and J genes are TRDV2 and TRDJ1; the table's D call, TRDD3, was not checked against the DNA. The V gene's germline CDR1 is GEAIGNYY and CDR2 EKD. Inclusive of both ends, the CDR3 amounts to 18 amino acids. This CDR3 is CACDPVAQGAPYTDKLIF.

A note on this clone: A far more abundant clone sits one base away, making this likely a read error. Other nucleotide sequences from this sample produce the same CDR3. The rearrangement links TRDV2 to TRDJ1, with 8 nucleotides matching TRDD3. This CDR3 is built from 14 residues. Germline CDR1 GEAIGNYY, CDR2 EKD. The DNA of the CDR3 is TGTGCCTGTGACGCTATTGGGGGATCCGATAAACTCATATTT. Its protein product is CACDAIGGSDKLIF.

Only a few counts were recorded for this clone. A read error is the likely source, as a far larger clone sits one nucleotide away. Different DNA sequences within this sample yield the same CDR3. The CDR3 nucleotides are TGTGCCTGTGACACTGTGACTGGGGGATCCGCTTTGACAGCACAACTCTTCTTT. Amino acid sequence: CACDTVTGGSALTAQLFF. The chain recombines TRDV2 with TRDJ2, with 10 bases identical to TRDD3. The CDR3 is 18 amino acids. The V gene end was trimmed by 1 base and the J gene end by 0 bases; junction bases not matched to a gene: 7. CDR1 and CDR2 (germline): GEAIGNYY, EKD.

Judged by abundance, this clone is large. The CDR3 spells CACDTVGSYTDKLIF. The CDR3 DNA follows: TGTGCCTGTGACACCGTCGGGTCCTACACCGATAAACTCATCTTT. The genes are TRDV2 and TRDJ1; D is ambiguous. The V and J ends lost 0 bases and 0 bases respectively, with 10 bases between them. The CDR3 is 15 amino acids. Looked up from germline, CDR1 is GEAIGNYY and CDR2 is EKD.

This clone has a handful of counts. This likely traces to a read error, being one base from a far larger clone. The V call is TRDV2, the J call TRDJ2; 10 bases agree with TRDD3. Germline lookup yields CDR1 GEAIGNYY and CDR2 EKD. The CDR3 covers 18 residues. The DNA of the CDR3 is TGTGCCTGTGGCACCGTGACTGGGGGATCCGCTTTGACAGCACAACTCTTCTTT. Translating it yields CACGTVTGGSALTAQLFF.

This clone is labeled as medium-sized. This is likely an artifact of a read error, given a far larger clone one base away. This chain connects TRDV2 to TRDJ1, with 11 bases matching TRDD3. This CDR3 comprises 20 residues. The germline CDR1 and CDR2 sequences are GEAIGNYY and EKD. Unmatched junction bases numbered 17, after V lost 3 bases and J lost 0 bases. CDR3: CACDLMSAGLGDTYTDKLIF. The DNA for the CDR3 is TGTGCCTGTGACTTGATGTCGGCGGGGCTGGGGGATACATACACCGATAAACTCATCTTT.

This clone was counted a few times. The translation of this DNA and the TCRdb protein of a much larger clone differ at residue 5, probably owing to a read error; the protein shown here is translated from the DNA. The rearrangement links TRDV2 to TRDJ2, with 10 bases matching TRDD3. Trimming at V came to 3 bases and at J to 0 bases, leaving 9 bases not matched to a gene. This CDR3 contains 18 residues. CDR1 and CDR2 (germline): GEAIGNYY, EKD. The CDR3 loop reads CACDAVTGGSALTAQLFF. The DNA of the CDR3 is TGTGCCTGTGACGCCGTGACTGGGGGATCCGCTTTGACAGCACAACTCTTCTTT.

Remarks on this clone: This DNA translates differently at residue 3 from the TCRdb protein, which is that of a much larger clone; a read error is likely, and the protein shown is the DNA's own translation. The CDR3, as DNA: TGTGCCCGTGACACGGCGGGCTTTCCTACTGGGGCTTATGGCGATAAACTCATCTTT. This translates into CARDTAGFPTGAYGDKLIF. The V gene is TRDV2, the J gene TRDJ1; either TRDD2 or TRDD3 may fit D (7 bases each). The CDR3 has 19 residues. Germline V gene sequence: CDR1 GEAIGNYY, CDR2 EKD.

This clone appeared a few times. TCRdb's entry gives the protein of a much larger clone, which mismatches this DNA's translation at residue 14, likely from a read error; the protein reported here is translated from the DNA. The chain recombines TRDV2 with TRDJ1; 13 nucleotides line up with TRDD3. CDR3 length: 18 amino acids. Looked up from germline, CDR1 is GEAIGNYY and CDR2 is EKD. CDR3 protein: CACDPLGDTRSYTVKLIF. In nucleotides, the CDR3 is TGTGCCTGTGACCCACTGGGGGATACGCGCTCGTACACCGTTAAACTCATCTTT.

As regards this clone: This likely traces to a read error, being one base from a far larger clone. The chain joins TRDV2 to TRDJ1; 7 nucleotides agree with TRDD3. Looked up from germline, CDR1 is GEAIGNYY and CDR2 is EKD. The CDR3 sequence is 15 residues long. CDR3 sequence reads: CAYDRLGESTDKRIF. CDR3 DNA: TGTGCCTATGATCGCTTGGGGGAGAGCACCGATAAACGCATCTTT.

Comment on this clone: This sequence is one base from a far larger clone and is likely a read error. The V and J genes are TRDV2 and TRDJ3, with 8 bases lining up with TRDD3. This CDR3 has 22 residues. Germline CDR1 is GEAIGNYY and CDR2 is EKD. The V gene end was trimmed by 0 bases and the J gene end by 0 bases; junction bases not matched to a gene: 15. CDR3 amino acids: CACDTGELLGAASSWDTRQMFF. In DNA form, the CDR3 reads TGTGCCTGTGACACCGGGGAATTACTGGGGGCTGCGAGCTCCTGGGACACCCGACAGATGTTTTTC.

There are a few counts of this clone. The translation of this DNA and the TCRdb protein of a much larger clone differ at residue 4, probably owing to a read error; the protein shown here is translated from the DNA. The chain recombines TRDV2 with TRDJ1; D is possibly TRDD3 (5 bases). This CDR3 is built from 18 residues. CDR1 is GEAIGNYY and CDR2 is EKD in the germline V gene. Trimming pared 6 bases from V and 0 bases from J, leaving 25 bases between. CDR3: CACYPVAQGAPYTDKLIF. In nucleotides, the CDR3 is TGTGCCTGTTACCCAGTTGCGCAGGGGGCCCCGTACACCGATAAACTCATCTTT.

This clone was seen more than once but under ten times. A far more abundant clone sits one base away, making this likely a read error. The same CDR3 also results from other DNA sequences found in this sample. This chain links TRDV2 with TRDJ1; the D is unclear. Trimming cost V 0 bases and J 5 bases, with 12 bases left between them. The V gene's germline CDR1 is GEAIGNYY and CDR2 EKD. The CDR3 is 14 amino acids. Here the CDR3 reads CACDTVGKTDKLIF. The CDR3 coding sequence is TGTGCCTGTGACACCGTTGGGAAGACAGATAAACTCATCTTT.

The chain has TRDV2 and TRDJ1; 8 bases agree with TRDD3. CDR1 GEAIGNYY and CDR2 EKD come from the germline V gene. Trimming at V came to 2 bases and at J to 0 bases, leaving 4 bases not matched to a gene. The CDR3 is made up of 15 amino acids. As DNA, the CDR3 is TGTGCCTGTGACATCGTACTGGGGGACACCGATAAACTCATCTTT. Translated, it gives CACDIVLGDTDKLIF.

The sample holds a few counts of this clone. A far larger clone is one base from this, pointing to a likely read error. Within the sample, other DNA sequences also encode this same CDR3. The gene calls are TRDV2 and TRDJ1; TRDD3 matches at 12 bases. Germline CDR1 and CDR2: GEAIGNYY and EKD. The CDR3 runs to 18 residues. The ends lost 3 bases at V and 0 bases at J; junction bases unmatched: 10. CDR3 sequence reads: CACDPLGDTRSYTDKLIF. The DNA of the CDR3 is TGTGCCTGTGACCCACTGGGGGATACACGCTCGTACACCGATAAACTCATCTTT.

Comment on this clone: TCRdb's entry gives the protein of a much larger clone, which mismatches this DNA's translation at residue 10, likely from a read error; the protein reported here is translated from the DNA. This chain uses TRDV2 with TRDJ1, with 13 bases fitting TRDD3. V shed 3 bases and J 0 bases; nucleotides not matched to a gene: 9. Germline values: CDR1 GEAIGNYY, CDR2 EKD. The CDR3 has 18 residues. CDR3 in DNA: TGTGCCTGTGACCCACTGGGGGATACGCACTCGTACACCGATAAACTCATCTTT. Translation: CACDPLGDTHSYTDKLIF.

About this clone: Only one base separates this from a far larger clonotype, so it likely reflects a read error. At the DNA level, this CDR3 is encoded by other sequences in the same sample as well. This chain's CDR3 is CACDTMAYEGGRNTDKLIF. The CDR3 DNA reads TGTGCCTGTGACACGATGGCCTACGAGGGCGGGCGAAACACCGATAAACTCATCTTT. The chain combines TRDV2 with TRDJ1, with D possibly TRDD2 on 5 matching bases. CDR1 is GEAIGNYY and CDR2 is EKD in the germline V gene. There are 19 residues in the CDR3. V was cut by 1 base and J by 0 bases, with 23 bases left in between.

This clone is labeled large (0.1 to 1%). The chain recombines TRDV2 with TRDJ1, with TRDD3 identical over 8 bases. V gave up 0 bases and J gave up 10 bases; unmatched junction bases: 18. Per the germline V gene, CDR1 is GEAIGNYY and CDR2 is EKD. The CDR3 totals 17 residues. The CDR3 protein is CACDTVEGAGGQGRLIF. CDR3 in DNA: TGTGCCTGTGACACCGTGGAAGGGGCTGGGGGACAAGGGAGACTCATCTTT.

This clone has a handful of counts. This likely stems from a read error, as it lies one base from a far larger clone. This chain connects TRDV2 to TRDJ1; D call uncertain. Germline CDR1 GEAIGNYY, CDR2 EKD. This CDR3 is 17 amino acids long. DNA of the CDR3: TGTGCCTGTGACACGGTCGCAAGGTTTCGAGACACCGATAAATTCATCTTT. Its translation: CACDTVARFRDTDKFIF.

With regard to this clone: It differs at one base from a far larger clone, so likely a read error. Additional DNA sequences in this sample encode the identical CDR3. In nucleotides, the CDR3 is TGTGCCTGTGACTCCGTCCTGGGGGATACGCTGGTTACCACCGATAAACTCATCTTT. Residues: CACDSVLGDTLVTTDKLIF. The rearrangement joins TRDV2 to TRDJ1; 12 bases are a match to TRDD3. Losses at the gene ends were 3 bases for V and 1 base for J; bases not matched to a gene: 14. This CDR3 spans 19 amino acids. The germline V gene encodes CDR1 GEAIGNYY and CDR2 EKD.

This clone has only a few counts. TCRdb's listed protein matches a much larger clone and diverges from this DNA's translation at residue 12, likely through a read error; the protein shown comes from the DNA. DNA for the CDR3: TGTGCCTGTGACTTGATGTCGGCGGGGCTGGGGGAGACATCCACCGATAAACTCATCTTT. The encoded protein is CACDLMSAGLGETSTDKLIF. The chain joins TRDV2 to TRDJ1; 8 bases are a match to TRDD3. The CDR3 runs to 20 residues. Germline CDR1 is GEAIGNYY and CDR2 is EKD. With 3 bases clipped from V and 1 base from J, the junction kept 21 bases outside the gene matches.